These 20 T cell receptor beta chains were all obtained from the same sample, sequenced in a study of cytomegalovirus exposure and HLA in healthy donors. Assay used: immunoSEQ multiplex PCR; TCRdb lists only in-frame clones, some missing. The data show 55,000 to 70,000 clones, more than 85% seen once. Sample: PBMCs. These receptors all stem from a woman aged 25-40 years in good health and CMV-seronegative.

The genes are TRBV6-5 and TRBJ2-7, with D tentatively TRBD2 (5 bases). Germline loops: CDR1 MNHEY, CDR2 SVGAGI. This CDR3 contains 13 residues. V was cut by 4 bases and J by 6 bases, with 13 bases left in between. The CDR3 DNA reads as TGTGCCAGCAGTTCTAGCAGAGGAGGCGAGCAGTACTTC. Translation gives CASSSSRGGEQYF.

The genes are TRBV6-5 and TRBJ2-1; the match to TRBD2 covers 8 bases. The junction had 13 bases not matched to a gene; V was cut back by 6 bases and J by 12 bases. CDR1 and CDR2 from the germline V gene are MNHEY and SVGAGI. CDR3 length: 14 residues. The CDR3 loop is CASSRGGASGGQFF. The CDR3 DNA reads as TGTGCCAGCAGCCGGGGGGGAGCGAGCGGAGGGCAGTTCTTC.

The rearrangement joins TRBV30 to TRBJ2-3; D gene uncertain. V lost 1 base and J lost 2, with 10 bases in between. CDR3 size: 14 residues. Per the germline V gene, CDR1 is GTSNPN and CDR2 is SVGIG (reference sequence). The CDR3 sequence: CAWSETRPTDTQYF. As DNA, the CDR3 is TGTGCCTGGAGTGAAACGCGCCCCACAGATACGCAGTATTTT. The full variable domain, in which reference TRBV30 and TRBJ2-3 provide the parts outside the CDR3, is SQTIHQWPATLVQPVGSPLSLECTVEGTSNPNLYWYRQAAGRGLQLLFYSVGIGQISSEVPQNLSASRPQDRQFILSSKKLLLSDSGFYLCAWSETRPTDTQYFGPGTRLTVL.

The chain has TRBV28 and TRBJ1-1, with 7 positions matching TRBD1. The CDR3 has 14 residues. The junction had 9 bases not matched to a gene; V was cut back by 5 bases and J by 6 bases. CDR1 and CDR2 from the germline V gene are MDHEN and SYDVKM. The CDR3 nucleotides read TGTGCCAGCAGTCCGACAGGGAGATTCGCTGAAGCTTTCTTT. This sequence encodes CASSPTGRFAEAFF.

The chain carries TRBV18 and TRBJ1-2; 8 positions match TRBD1. Trimming at V came to 1 base and at J to 6 bases, leaving 7 bases not matched to a gene. The CDR3 extends over 15 amino acids. Germline loops: CDR1 KGHSH, CDR2 LQKENI. Here the CDR3 DNA reads TGTGCCAGCTCACCACAACAGACAGGGGAGGATGGCTACACCTTC. It yields the protein CASSPQQTGEDGYTF.

The chain combines TRBV5-5 with TRBJ1-2; 9 bases agree with TRBD1. V shed 4 bases, J shed 8 bases, and the junction held 12 bases outside the gene matches. Germline lookup yields CDR1 SGHKS and CDR2 YYEKEE (reference sequence). CDR3 length: 15 residues. This CDR3 reads CASSPRQGGFGGYTF. CDR3 bases: TGTGCCAGCAGCCCTAGACAGGGGGGGTTCGGAGGCTACACCTTC.

CDR3 nucleotide sequence: TGTGCCATCAGTGGGCGGGCTAGCGGCTCCTACGAGCAGTACTTC. Its translation: CAISGRASGSYEQYF. This chain uses TRBV10-3 with TRBJ2-7; 7 bases agree with TRBD2. The germline V gene encodes CDR1 ENHRY and CDR2 SYGVKD. There are 15 residues in the CDR3. Trimming at V came to 4 bases and at J to 0 bases, leaving 6 bases not matched to a gene.

The chain uses TRBV6-4 and TRBJ2-5; 7 bases are a match to TRBD1. V shed 4 bases, J shed 7 bases, and the junction held 9 bases outside the gene matches. The CDR3 length is 14 residues. Germline values: CDR1 MRHNA, CDR2 SNTAGT. CDR3 sequence (DNA): TGTGCCAGCAGTGTCACGGGACAGTCAGTGACCCAGTACTTC. Residues: CASSVTGQSVTQYF.

CDR3 protein: CASSQQREAPDTQYF. In DNA, the CDR3 is TGCGCCAGCAGCCAGCAGCGGGAGGCCCCAGATACGCAGTATTTT. The V and J genes are TRBV4-3 and TRBJ2-3, with 9 bases identical to TRBD2. The CDR3 covers 15 residues. Germline CDR1 LGHNA, CDR2 YSLEER. With V trimmed by 3 bases and J by 4 bases, 5 bases remained unmatched.

The genes are TRBV21-1 and TRBJ1-1; TRBD1 is taken as the D call from the table, unchecked against the DNA. TRBV21-1 is a recognized pseudogene. This CDR3 is built from 17 residues. CDR3 coding DNA: TGTGCCAGCAGCAAAGAGTTCGCCGGGACAGGGAACACTGAAGCTTTCTTT. Residues: CASSKEFAGTGNTEAFF.

The V gene is TRBV7-2, the J gene TRBJ2-7; a weak D match, TRBD2 (6 bases). The CDR3 extends over 15 amino acids. The V gene lost 1 base and the J gene lost 0 bases, with 10 bases spanning the gap. Germline V gene data show CDR1 as SGHTA and CDR2 as FQGNSA. CDR3 coding DNA: TGTGCCAGCAGCTTAGTTCGGGGGATCTCCTACGAGCAGTACTTC. This encodes CASSLVRGISYEQYF.

This clone appeared a single time. This chain uses TRBV7-8 with TRBJ2-2, with 10 bases identical to TRBD2. From germline, CDR1 is SGHVS and CDR2 FQNEAQ. This CDR3 is built from 16 residues. V was clipped by 1 base and J by 1 base; unmatched bases: 0. The CDR3 nucleotides read TGTGCCAGCAGCTTAGGACTAGCGGGGAACACCGGGGAGCTGTTTTTT. Translated: CASSLGLAGNTGELFF.

The genes are TRBV28 and TRBJ1-3, with D possibly being TRBD1 (5 bases). Germline CDR1 and CDR2: MDHEN and SYDVKM. The V gene lost 2 bases and the J gene lost 7 bases, with 12 bases spanning the gap. The CDR3 length is 14 residues. Here the CDR3 reads CASSLMGRDNTIYF. The CDR3 coding sequence is TGTGCCAGCAGTTTAATGGGCAGGGATAACACCATATATTTT.

V is TRBV10-3 and J is TRBJ2-3, with D possibly matching TRBD2 (8 bases). Trimming stripped 8 bases from V and 2 bases from J, with 14 bases between. CDR1 is ENHRY and CDR2 is SYGVKD in the germline V gene. This CDR3 comprises 14 residues. The DNA for the CDR3 is TGTGCCATCGTACGGGAGGGGGCCACAGATACGCAGTATTTT. This codes for CAIVREGATDTQYF.

This clone was recorded once. The V gene is TRBV27, the J gene TRBJ2-7; D possibly corresponds to TRBD2 (6 bases). The CDR3 length is 14 residues. V lost 5 bases to trimming and J lost 5 bases, with 16 bases between them. Per germline, CDR1 MNHEY and CDR2 SMNVEV (reference sequence). The CDR3 DNA sequence: TGTGCCAGCAGTCCCCAGCGGGCCAGGGACGAGCAGTACTTC. It specifies CASSPQRARDEQYF.

The chain has TRBV4-2 and TRBJ2-7; 9 bases align to TRBD1. Per germline, CDR1 LGHNA and CDR2 YNFKEQ. There are 17 residues in the CDR3. Germline trimming cut 0 bases from V and 3 bases from J; bases unmatched to any gene: 9. CDR3 amino acids: CASSQDFIGTGRYEQYF. The DNA of the CDR3 is TGTGCCAGCAGCCAAGATTTTATCGGGACAGGGCGCTACGAGCAGTACTTC.

The chain is built from TRBV10-3 and TRBJ2-3; TRBD1 might be the D (6 bases). Germline loops: CDR1 ENHRY, CDR2 SYGVKD. There are 15 residues in the CDR3. V was clipped by 6 bases and J by 6 bases, with 19 bases between them. The CDR3 protein is CAISGQSEARDTQYF. The CDR3 DNA is TGTGCCATCAGCGGACAGTCTGAGGCAAGGGATACGCAGTATTTT.

The chain has TRBV27 and TRBJ1-2, with no clear D. The CDR3 sequence is 13 residues long. Germline V gives CDR1 MNHEY, CDR2 SMNVEV (reference sequence). The V end was cut by 3 bases, the J end by 9 bases, with 14 bases between. This CDR3 reads CASSFPGSSRYTF. The CDR3, as DNA: TGTGCCAGCAGTTTTCCGGGATCTTCCCGCTACACCTTC.

Concerning this clone itself: Relative to the germline gene, one junction end is altered; a read error may explain this. V and J are TRBV7-9 and TRBJ1-4; D may be TRBD1 (5 bases). CDR3 length: 16 amino acids. The germline V gene encodes CDR1 SEHNR and CDR2 FQNEAQ (reference sequence). CDR3 amino acids: CASSLSHEVSGEKLFF. CDR3 sequence (DNA): TGTGCCAGCAGCCTAAGTCACGAGGTATCGGGGGAAAAACTATTTTTT.

This clone has a single count. The chain uses TRBV2 and TRBJ1-1; D perhaps matches TRBD1 (5 bases). Between the trimmed V and J ends, which lost 7 bases and 11 bases, there was a span of 17 bases. Per the germline V gene, CDR1 is SNHLY and CDR2 is FYNNEI. The CDR3 spans 12 residues. CDR3 coding DNA: TGTGCCAGCATCATAGACGCCAGGGTGGCTTTCTTT. It encodes CASIIDARVAFF.